Each of the 12 T cell receptor beta chains below was sequenced from the same sample in a study of beta chain features in type 1 diabetes. Expressed TCRB transcripts were sequenced because the isolated RNA had all been reverse transcribed beforehand. Profiled with immunoSEQ multiplex PCR; TCRdb holds only in-frame clones, not every one. The sample has 70,000 to 90,000 clones; roughly 31% are singletons. The sequenced material came from stem cell memory CD4+ T cells from blood. These receptors originate from a woman aged 18-30 years in good health.

The CDR3 sequence is CASRRLAGGLNTQYF. The CDR3 DNA sequence: TGTGCCAGCAGGAGACTAGCGGGGGGCCTGAATACGCAGTATTTT. V gene TRBV6-5 combines with J gene TRBJ2-3; 13 bases line up with TRBD2. Per germline, CDR1 MNHEY and CDR2 SVGAGI. The CDR3 runs to 15 residues. V lost 6 bases and J lost 7; bases outside the gene matches: 7.

This clone was detected a few times. V is TRBV6-1 and J is TRBJ2-7, with D perhaps TRBD2 (6 bases). V was clipped by 8 bases and J by 2 bases, with 19 bases between them. The germline V gene encodes CDR1 MNHNS and CDR2 SASEGT. The length of the CDR3 is 15 residues. DNA of the CDR3: TGTGCCAGCGGCAGATCCGGGACTCCCGCCTACGAGCAGTACTTC. This translates into CASGRSGTPAYEQYF.

The chain is built from TRBV18 and TRBJ2-1, with D perhaps TRBD1 (7 bases). Looked up from germline, CDR1 is KGHSH and CDR2 is LQKENI. Trimming removed 3 bases from V and 6 bases from J, with 12 bases in between. The length of the CDR3 is 14 residues. The DNA for the CDR3 is TGTGCCAGCTCACCCCAGGGGGGATCCAATGAGCAGTTCTTC. As protein: CASSPQGGSNEQFF.

This clone has a handful of counts. In the same sample, other DNA sequences code for this CDR3. V and J are TRBV11-2 and TRBJ2-2; TRBD2 matches 8 bases. The CDR3 loop spans 15 amino acids. With 2 bases clipped from V and 1 base from J, the junction kept 0 bases outside the gene matches. Germline V gene lookup returns CDR1 SGHAT and CDR2 FQNNGV. The CDR3 DNA follows: TGTGCCAGCAGCTTAAGCGGGGGGAACACCGGGGAGCTGTTTTTT. It encodes CASSLSGGNTGELFF.

The rearrangement uses TRBV10-3 and TRBJ2-7, with D possibly being TRBD1 (6 bases). The CDR3 is 13 amino acids. Trimming removed 4 bases from V and 5 bases from J, with 12 bases in between. The germline V gene encodes CDR1 ENHRY and CDR2 SYGVKD. The CDR3 nucleotides read TGTGCCATCAGTGGGGGGCAGACCCACGAGCAGTACTTC. Translating it yields CAISGGQTHEQYF.

The J gene is TRBJ1-2, the V gene TRBV5-1; D is perhaps TRBD1 (6 bases). V was trimmed by 4 bases and J by 4 bases, leaving 11 bases between them. From germline, CDR1 is SGHRS and CDR2 YFSETQ. The CDR3 totals 13 residues. CDR3 sequence (DNA): TGCGCCAGCAGCCTTGGACAGTTCTATGGCTACACCTTC. This codes for CASSLGQFYGYTF.

The rearrangement links TRBV10-3 to TRBJ2-7; 12 nucleotides align to TRBD2. CDR1 and CDR2 from the germline V gene are ENHRY and SYGVKD. The length of the CDR3 is 16 residues. Trimming cost V 8 bases and J 7 bases; bases outside gene matches: 15. The CDR3 here is CAIGASTSGRDREQYF. CDR3 coding DNA: TGTGCCATCGGGGCCTCGACTAGCGGGAGAGACAGAGAGCAGTACTTC.

The J gene is TRBJ1-2, the V gene TRBV6-1, with D possibly TRBD1 on 5 matching bases. The CDR3 extends over 13 amino acids. V was trimmed by 7 bases and J by 2 bases, leaving 11 bases between them. Germline loops: CDR1 MNHNS, CDR2 SASEGT. The CDR3 bases are TGTGCCAGCACCACAGGCATCAACTATGGCTACACCTTC. It codes for CASTTGINYGYTF.

This clone was detected a few times. This chain joins TRBV29-1 and TRBJ2-5; the D is unclear. CDR3 length equals 12 residues. CDR1 is SQVTM and CDR2 is ANQGSEA in the germline V gene. Trimming took off 3 bases at V and 6 bases at J, with 11 bases between the two ends. The chain's CDR3 is CSVDSGLKTQYF. For the CDR3, the DNA is TGCAGCGTTGATTCGGGTCTGAAGACCCAGTACTTC.

In this sample, this clone turned up a few times. The chain uses TRBV18 and TRBJ2-1, with TRBD2 identical over 14 bases. Germline V gene lookup returns CDR1 KGHSH and CDR2 LQKENI. This CDR3 has 15 residues. V lost 5 bases to trimming and J lost 8 bases; unmatched junction nucleotides: 5. CDR3 loop: CASSSGTSGSYEQFF. CDR3 DNA: TGTGCCAGCTCATCCGGGACTAGCGGGAGCTATGAGCAGTTCTTC.

J is TRBJ2-5 and V is TRBV6-1; a weak D match, TRBD2 (6 bases). Between the trimmed V and J ends, which lost 5 bases and 3 bases, there was a span of 10 bases. CDR1 MNHNS and CDR2 SASEGT come from the germline V gene. The CDR3 is 13 amino acids. This CDR3 reads CASSRRGEETQYF. The CDR3 nucleotides read TGTGCCAGCAGTCGTCGCGGGGAAGAGACCCAGTACTTC.

V gene TRBV5-4 combines with J gene TRBJ1-1; TRBD1 agrees at 9 bases. This CDR3 comprises 15 residues. Germline V lookup: CDR1 SGHNT, CDR2 YYREEE (reference sequence). The ends lost 3 bases at V and 1 base at J; junction bases unmatched: 4. The CDR3 DNA is TGTGCCAGCAGCTCGTCGGGACAGGGGAACACTGAAGCTTTCTTT. It is translated as CASSSSGQGNTEAFF.